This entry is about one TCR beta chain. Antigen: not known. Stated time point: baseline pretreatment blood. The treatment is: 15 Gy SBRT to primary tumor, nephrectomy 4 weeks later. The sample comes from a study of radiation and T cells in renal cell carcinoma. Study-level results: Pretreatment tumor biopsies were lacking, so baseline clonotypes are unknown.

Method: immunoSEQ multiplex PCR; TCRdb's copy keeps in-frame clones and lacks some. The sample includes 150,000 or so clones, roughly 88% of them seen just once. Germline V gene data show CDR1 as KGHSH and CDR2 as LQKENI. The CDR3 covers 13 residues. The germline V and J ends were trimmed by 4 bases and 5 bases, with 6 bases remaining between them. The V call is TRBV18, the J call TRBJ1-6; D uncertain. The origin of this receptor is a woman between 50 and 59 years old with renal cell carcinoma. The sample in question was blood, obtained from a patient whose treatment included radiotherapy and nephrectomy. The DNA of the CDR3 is TGTGCCAGCTCACGGGCCGATAATTCACCCCTCCACTTT. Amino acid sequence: CASSRADNSPLHF.